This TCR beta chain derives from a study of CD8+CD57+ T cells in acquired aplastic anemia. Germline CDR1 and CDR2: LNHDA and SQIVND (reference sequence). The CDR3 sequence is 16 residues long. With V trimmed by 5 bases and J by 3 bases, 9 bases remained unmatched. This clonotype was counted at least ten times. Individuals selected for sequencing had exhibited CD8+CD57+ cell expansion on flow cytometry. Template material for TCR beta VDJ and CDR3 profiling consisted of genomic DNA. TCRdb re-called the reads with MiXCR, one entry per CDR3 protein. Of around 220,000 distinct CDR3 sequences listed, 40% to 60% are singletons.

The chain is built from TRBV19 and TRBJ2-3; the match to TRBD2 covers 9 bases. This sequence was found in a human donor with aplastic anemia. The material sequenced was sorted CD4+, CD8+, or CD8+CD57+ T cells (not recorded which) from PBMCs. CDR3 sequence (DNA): TGTGCCAGTAGTTTCGGGCGGGGGGGCTTTACAGATACGCAGTATTTT. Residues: CASSFGRGGFTDTQYF.